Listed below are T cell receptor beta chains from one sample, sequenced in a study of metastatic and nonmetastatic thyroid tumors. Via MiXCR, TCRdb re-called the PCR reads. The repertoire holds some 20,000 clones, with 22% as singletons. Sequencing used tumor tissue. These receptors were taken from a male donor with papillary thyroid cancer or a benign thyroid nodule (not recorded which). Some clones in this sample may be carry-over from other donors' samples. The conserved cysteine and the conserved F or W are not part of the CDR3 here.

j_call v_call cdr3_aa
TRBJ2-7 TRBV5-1 ASSLGGVHSEQN
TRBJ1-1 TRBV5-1 ASSLVRGWTDDF
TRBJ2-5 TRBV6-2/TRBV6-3 GCRGGNQETQY
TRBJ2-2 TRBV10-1 ASSEGWANTWELF
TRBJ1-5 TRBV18 ASSTTGWIQPQH
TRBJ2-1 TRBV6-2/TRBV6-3 ASSTIRGSSAEQF
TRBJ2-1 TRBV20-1 SAKSLGYNEQF
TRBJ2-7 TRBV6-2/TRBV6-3 ASKNSGTSYEQY
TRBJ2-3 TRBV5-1 ASSFLGASTDTQY
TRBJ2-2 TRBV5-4 ASSLGAGAQNTGELF
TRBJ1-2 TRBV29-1 SVATGTLYGYT
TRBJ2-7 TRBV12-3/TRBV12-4 ASSPTSYEQY
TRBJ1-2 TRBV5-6 ASSFASLGYGYT
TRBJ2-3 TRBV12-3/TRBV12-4 ASSLRPRGTDTQY
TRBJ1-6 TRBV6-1 ASTRTGSNSPLH
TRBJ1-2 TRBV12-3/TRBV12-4 ASSLGQGASGYT
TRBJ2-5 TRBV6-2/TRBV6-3 ASESLRTRETQY
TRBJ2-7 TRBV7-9 ASSSWTSGNEQY
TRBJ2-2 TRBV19 ASRPSGGGAGELF
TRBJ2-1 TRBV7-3 ASSLQTNGEQF